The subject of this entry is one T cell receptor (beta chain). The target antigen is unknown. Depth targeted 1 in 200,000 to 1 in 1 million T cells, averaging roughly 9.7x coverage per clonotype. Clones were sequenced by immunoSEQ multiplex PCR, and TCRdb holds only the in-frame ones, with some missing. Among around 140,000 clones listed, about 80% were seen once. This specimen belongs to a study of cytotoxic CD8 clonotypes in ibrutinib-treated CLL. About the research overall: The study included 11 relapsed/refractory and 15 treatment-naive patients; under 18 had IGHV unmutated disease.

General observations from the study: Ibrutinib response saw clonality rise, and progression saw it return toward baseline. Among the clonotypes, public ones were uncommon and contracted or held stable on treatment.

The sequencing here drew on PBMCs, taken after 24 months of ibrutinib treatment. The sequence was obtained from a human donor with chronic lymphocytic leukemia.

The CDR3: CASSLVGYEQYF. As DNA, the CDR3 is TGTGCCAGCAGCTTAGTAGGCTACGAGCAGTACTTC. The chain links TRBV7-2 to TRBJ2-7; D not certain. This CDR3 contains 12 residues. V lost 1 base and J lost 3, with 4 bases in between. CDR1 and CDR2 (germline): SGHTA, FQGNSA.